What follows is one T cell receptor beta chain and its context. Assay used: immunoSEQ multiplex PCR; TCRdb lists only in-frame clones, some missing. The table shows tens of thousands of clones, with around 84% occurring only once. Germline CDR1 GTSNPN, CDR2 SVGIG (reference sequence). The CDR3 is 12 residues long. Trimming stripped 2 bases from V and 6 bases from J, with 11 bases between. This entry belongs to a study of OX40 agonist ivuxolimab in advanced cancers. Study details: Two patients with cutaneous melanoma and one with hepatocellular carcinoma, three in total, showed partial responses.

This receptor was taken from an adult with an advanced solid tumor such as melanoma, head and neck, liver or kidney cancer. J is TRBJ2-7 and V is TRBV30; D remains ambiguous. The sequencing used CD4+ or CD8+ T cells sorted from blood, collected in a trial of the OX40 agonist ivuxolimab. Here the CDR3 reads CAWSIELPEQYF. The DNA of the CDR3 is TGTGCCTGGAGTATTGAGCTCCCCGAGCAGTACTTC.